This T cell receptor beta chain was captured by sequencing in a study of blood T cell repertoires in COVID-19. Overall study: Acute and convalescent COVID-19 specimens originated in the United States, Italy and Spain. T cells, B-cell-depleted T cells, or PBMCs supplied cDNA or gDNA.

Study processing details: From reference gene primer amplification, estimates of nucleated cell counts were derived. Some clones are missing from TCRdb's copy, which holds only in-frame ones; the method was immunoSEQ multiplex PCR. V and J calls and clone size come straight from that table; D and trimming were deduced from the DNA. The sample includes 70,000 or so clones, roughly 91% seen only once; the top ten take about 1.4%. The CDR3 runs to 13 residues. The V end was cut by 5 bases, the J end by 5 bases, with 12 bases between. The material sequenced was peripheral blood. This TCR came from a human donor in a cohort sampled during active COVID-19. The V call is TRBV12-3 or TRBV12-4, the J call TRBJ2-5; D perhaps matches TRBD2 (5 bases). CDR3 bases: TGTGCCAGCAGTCGAACTAGGAGGGAGACCCAGTACTTC. Amino acid sequence: CASSRTRRETQYF.